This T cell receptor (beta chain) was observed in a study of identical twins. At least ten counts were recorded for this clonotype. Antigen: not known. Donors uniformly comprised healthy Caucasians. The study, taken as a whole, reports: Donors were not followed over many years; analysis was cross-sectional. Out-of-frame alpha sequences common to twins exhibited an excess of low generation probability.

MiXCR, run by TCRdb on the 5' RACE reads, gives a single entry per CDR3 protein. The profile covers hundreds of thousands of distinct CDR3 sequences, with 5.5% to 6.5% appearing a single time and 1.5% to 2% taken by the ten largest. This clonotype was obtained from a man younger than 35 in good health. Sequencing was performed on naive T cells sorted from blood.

In nucleotides, the CDR3 is TGTGCCAGCAGCGAAGACAGGGGAAGGGCTGAAGCTTTCTTT. This encodes CASSEDRGRAEAFF. The chain is built from TRBV7-6 and TRBJ1-1; TRBD1 agrees at 8 bases. The V gene end was trimmed by 5 bases and the J gene end by 6 bases; junction bases not matched to a gene: 8. This CDR3 region has 14 residues. Germline CDR1 is SGHVS and CDR2 is FNYEAQ. The entire variable domain, with the rest obtained from reference TRBV7-6 and TRBJ1-1, is as follows: GAGVSQSPRYKVTKRGQDVALRCDPISGHVSLYWYRQALGQGPEFLTYFNYEAQQDKSGLPNDRFSAERPEGSISTLTIQRTEQRDSAMYRCASSEDRGRAEAFFGQGTRLTVV.